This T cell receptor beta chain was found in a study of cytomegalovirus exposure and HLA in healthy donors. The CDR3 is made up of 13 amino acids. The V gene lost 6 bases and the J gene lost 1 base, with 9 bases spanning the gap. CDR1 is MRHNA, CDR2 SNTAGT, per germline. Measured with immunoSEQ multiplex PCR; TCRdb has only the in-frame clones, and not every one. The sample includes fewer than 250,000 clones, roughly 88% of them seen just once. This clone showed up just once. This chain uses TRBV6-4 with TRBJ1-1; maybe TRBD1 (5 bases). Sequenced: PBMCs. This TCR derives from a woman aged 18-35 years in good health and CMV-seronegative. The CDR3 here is CASRTTENTEAFF. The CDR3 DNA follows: TGTGCCAGCAGAACGACAGAGAACACTGAAGCTTTCTTT.